The clone carrying this T cell receptor beta chain was recorded a few times. Its antigen is currently unknown. Just one base apart from a much larger clone, this may be a read error. Additional autoimmune diseases, uncontrolled infections, pregnancy or lactation disqualified patients. The diagnostic workup employed clinical symptoms, serum thyroxine, TRAb, thyroid ultrasound and orbital computed tomography. The data derive from a study of Graves' ophthalmopathy and Graves' hyperthyroidism. Amplification of the TCR beta CDR3 regions used RNA transcripts (as template). Following a first-round RT-PCR that used HTBI primers, a second-round multiplex PCR was carried out. From the multiplex PCR reads, TCRdb called clonotypes with MiXCR, one entry per CDR3 protein. The data hold 200,000 to 250,000 distinct CDR3 sequences, with 20% to 25% observed a single time. In germline, CDR1 is DFQATT, CDR2 SNEGSKA (reference sequence). This CDR3 region has 14 residues.

Study-wide findings and caveats: Thyroid clonotypes that were expanded above 0.001 frequency mostly also appeared in blood.

The chain combines TRBV20-1 with TRBJ1-3; D might be TRBD1 (6 bases). This TCR derives from a woman in her 50s with Graves' ophthalmopathy. The sample taken for sequencing was peripheral blood. CDR3 sequence reads: CSAFRTVSGTTIYF. CDR3 bases: TGCAGTGCTTTTCGGACAGTCTCTGGAACCACCATATATTTT.